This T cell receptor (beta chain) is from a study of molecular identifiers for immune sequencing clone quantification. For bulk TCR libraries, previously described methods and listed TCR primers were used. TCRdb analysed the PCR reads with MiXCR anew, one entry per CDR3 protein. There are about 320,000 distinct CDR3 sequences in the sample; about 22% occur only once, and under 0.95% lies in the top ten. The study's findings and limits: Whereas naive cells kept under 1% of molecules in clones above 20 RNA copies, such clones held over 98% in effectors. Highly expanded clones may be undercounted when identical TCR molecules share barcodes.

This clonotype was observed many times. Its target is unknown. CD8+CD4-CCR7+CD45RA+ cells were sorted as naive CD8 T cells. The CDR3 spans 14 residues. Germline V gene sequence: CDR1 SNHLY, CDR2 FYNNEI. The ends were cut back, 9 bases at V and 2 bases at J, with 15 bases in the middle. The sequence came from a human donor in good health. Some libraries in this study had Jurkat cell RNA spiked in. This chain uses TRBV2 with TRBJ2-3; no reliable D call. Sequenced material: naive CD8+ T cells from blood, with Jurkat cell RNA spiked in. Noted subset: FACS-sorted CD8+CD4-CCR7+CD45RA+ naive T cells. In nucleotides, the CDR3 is TGTGCCAGGAGGCTCCCAGAAAACACAGATACGCAGTATTTT. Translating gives CARRLPENTDTQYF.